The clone carrying this T cell receptor beta chain was found many times. The antigen is undetermined. Germline V lookup: CDR1 SGHTS, CDR2 YDEGEE. The CDR3 covers 15 residues. V shed 5 bases, J shed 2 bases, and the junction held 5 bases outside the gene matches. Generation of bulk TCR libraries relied on previously described methods and listed TCR primers. TCRdb processed the PCR reads anew with MiXCR; each CDR3 protein has one entry. The data show 400,000 to 600,000 distinct CDR3 sequences, 25% seen once. The data derive from a study of molecular identifiers for immune sequencing clone quantification. About the study: Replicates partitioned RNA from approximately 22,000 or 94,000 naive CD8 cells into five parts, sequencing four. Whole-study results and caveats: In naive cells, under 1% of molecules belonged to clones above 20 RNA copies, against over 97% in effector cells.

Naive CD8 library inputs spanned roughly 17,000 to 1,100,000 sorted cells and 10%, 30% or 50% RNA. The rearrangement links TRBV5-8 to TRBJ1-5, with 9 bases aligning to TRBD1. The sequence was obtained from a human donor in good health. Some libraries in this study had Jurkat cell RNA spiked in. The sequencing input was naive CD8+ T cells from blood, with Jurkat cell RNA spiked in. Subset in this sample: FACS-sorted CD8+CD4-CCR7+CD45RA+ naive T cells. The CDR3 DNA reads TGTGCCAGCAGTTACCGGGACAGGGGCAATCAGCCCCAGCATTTT. It specifies CASSYRDRGNQPQHF.